The sequence of this T cell receptor beta chain was determined in a study of shared clonotypes between healthy human individuals. Evenly divided among several immunoSEQ plates was the genomic DNA of each subset. Generated by immunoSEQ multiplex PCR, the TCRdb table keeps only in-frame clones and is missing some. Seen here are about 2.3 million clones, more than 80% observed once, and the top ten hold 0.35% to 0.45%. CD4+ cell separation produced CD45RA+ naive and CD45RA-negative memory subsets. As for this clone: The antigen remains unidentified.

The length of the CDR3 is 17 residues. Per germline, CDR1 MRHNA and CDR2 SNTAGT. Trimming shortened V by 0 bases and J by 8 bases, and 20 bases separated the two germline ends. Study-level results: The sharing of 4% to 5.5% of naive CD4 clonotypes was seen across several donors.

This rearrangement joins TRBV6-4 to TRBJ1-5, with D unresolved. The sequenced sample consisted of naive CD4+ T cells from PBMCs. Subset noted: CD45RA+ positively selected. This clonotype was obtained from a man aged 18 to 29 in good health. Some clones in this sample may be carry-over from other donors' samples. CDR3 bases: TGTGCCAGCAGTGACTCATGGGCGGTATATCTTGAGAAGCCCCAGCATTTT. It translates to CASSDSWAVYLEKPQHF.